This TCR beta chain was found in a study of shared clonotypes between healthy human individuals. Germline CDR1 and CDR2: SGHNT and YYREEE (reference sequence). After removal of 5 bases from V and 2 bases from J, the junction contained 1 base not matched to a gene. The CDR3 is 13 residues long. Profiling relied on immunoSEQ multiplex PCR, and the TCRdb table lists in-frame clones only, not all of them. Altogether some 120,000 clones are present, 55% to 70% being singletons, with the ten largest covering 24%. This clonotype was obtained from a woman in her twenties or thirties in good health. Sample: memory CD8+ T cells sorted from blood. The subset denotes: CD45RO+ cells pooled with CCR7-negative TemRA cells. This chain joins TRBV5-4 and TRBJ2-7; 10 bases fit TRBD2. This chain's CDR3 is CASRTSGAYEQYF. For the CDR3, the DNA is TGTGCCAGCAGAACTAGCGGGGCCTACGAGCAGTACTTC.